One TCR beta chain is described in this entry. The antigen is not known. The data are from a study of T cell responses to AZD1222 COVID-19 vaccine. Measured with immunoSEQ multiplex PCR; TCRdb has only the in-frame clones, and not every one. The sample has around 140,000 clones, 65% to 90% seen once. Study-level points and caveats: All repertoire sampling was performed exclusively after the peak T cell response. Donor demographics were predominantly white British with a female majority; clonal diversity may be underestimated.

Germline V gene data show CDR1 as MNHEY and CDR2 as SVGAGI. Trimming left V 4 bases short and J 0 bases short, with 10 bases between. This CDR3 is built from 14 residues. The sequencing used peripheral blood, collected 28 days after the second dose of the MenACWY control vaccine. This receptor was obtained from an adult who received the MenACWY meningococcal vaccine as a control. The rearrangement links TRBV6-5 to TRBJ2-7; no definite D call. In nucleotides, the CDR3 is TGTGCCAGCAGTTCCCCACGGTCCTCCTACGAGCAGTACTTC. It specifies CASSSPRSSYEQYF.